The sequence of this TCR beta chain was determined in a study of T cells after yellow fever vaccination. Study-wide background: With SMART-Seq v4 Ultra Low Input, the fractions containing low cell numbers were prepared.

TCRdb itself ran the 5' RACE reads through MiXCR, one entry per CDR3 protein. The table shows 500,000 to 550,000 distinct CDR3 sequences, with 21% occurring only once. V dropped 3 bases and J dropped 7 bases, with 13 bases sitting between them. The germline CDR1 and CDR2 sequences are DFQATT and SNEGSKA (reference sequence). CDR3 length: 13 residues. This clonotype was sampled from a man aged 18 to 29 who received the YFV17D yellow fever vaccine. This chain uses TRBV20-1 with TRBJ1-5, with D unclear. The starting material was PBMCs, obtained roughly 20 days after the first yellow fever vaccination. CDR3 sequence reads: CSASWGDRQPQHF. The CDR3 nucleotides read TGCAGTGCTAGTTGGGGAGATCGGCAGCCCCAGCATTTT.